This T cell receptor beta chain was documented in a study of CD4 T cells in relation to SARS-CoV-2 and coronaviruses. Germline CDR1 reads LGHNA; CDR2 reads YSLEER. Trimming at V came to 5 bases and at J to 1 base, leaving 12 bases not matched to a gene. This CDR3 is 18 amino acids long. This clone was detected only once. TCRdb's copy holds only in-frame clones and misses some; the assay was immunoSEQ multiplex PCR. This sample has about 56,000 clones, with 92% found just once. The clonotype originates from an adult with COVID-19. Sequencing input: naive CD4+ T cells from PBMCs. Subset: naive CD4+ T cells isolated by negative enrichment. This rearrangement joins TRBV4-3 to TRBJ2-3, with 10 bases matching TRBD2. CDR3 amino acids: CASSKRLDSGRGTDTQYF. In nucleotides, the CDR3 is TGCGCCAGCAGCAAAAGATTGGACAGCGGGAGGGGCACAGATACGCAGTATTTT.